A selection of T cell receptor beta chains follows, all from one sample in a study of blood T cell repertoires in COVID-19. Here immunoSEQ multiplex PCR was the method, and the copy in TCRdb shows in-frame clones only, minus some. The sample shows a few hundred thousand clones, around 89% of them seen only once. Input material: PBMCs or T cells enriched from blood (not recorded which). All receptors come from a woman between 18 and 29 years old with acute COVID-19. Both conserved end residues are part of each CDR3. D genes are given only for firm matches. Size tells how often a clone was seen (once, few, many) or the class of an expanded clone, and some rows leave it out.

abundance	v_gene	j_gene	d_gene	CDR3nt	CDR3aa
once	TRBV28	TRBJ2-7	TRBD2	TGTGCCAGCAGTTTGTCCCATAGCGGGAGAGCGTGGGAGCAGTACTTC	CASSLSHSGRAWEQYF
-	TRBV28	TRBJ1-6	-	TGTGCCAGCAGTTTAGGGGGGGTCGCCTATAATTCACCCCTCCACTTT	CASSLGGVAYNSPLHF
-	TRBV5-6	TRBJ2-3	TRBD1	TGTGCCAGCAGCTTGACAGGGGCAGATACGCAGTATTTT	CASSLTGADTQYF
-	TRBV11-3	TRBJ2-6	-	TGTGCCAGCAGCTTACGTCACGCGGGCGCCATCTCTGGGGCCAACGTCCTGACTTTC	CASSLRHAGAISGANVLTF
few	TRBV2	TRBJ1-5	-	TGTGCCAGCCTGGACCCCAGGGAAAGCAATCAGCCCCAGCATTTT	CASLDPRESNQPQHF
-	TRBV6-8	TRBJ2-2	TRBD1	TGTGCCAGCAGTTACCGAAACGACAGGGTAGGGGAGCTGTTTTTT	CASSYRNDRVGELFF
-	TRBV28	TRBJ2-3	-	TGTGCCAGCAGTTCTATAGGAGGAAGCACAGATACGCAGTATTTT	CASSSIGGSTDTQYF
once	TRBV28	TRBJ1-2	TRBD1	TGTGCCAGCAGTTTATACAGGGGCGGAGTATCGGGGTACTATGGCTACACCTTC	CASSLYRGGVSGYYGYTF
-	TRBV19	TRBJ1-3	-	TGTGCCAGTAGTATTTTCATCTCTGGAAACACCATATATTTT	CASSIFISGNTIYF
-	TRBV3-1/TRBV3-2	TRBJ1-1	-	TGTGCCAGCAGCCTAATGGGGGGGGACACTGAAGCTTTCTTT	CASSLMGGDTEAFF
-	TRBV5-4	TRBJ2-1	-	TGTGCCAGCAGCTTGGACGGGAGTAGTCTGGCTGAGCAGTTCTTC	CASSLDGSSLAEQFF
-	TRBV7-8	TRBJ1-2	-	TGTGCCAGCAGCTCCCAAATAGGAGGGGTAGATGGCTACACCTTC	CASSSQIGGVDGYTF
-	TRBV28	TRBJ1-2	-	TGTGCCAGCAGTTTATCCACGGTACCGGTCTATGGCTACACCTTC	CASSLSTVPVYGYTF
-	TRBV21-1	TRBJ2-7	-	TGTGCCAGCAGCAAAAAACGGTTCTCCTACGAGCAGTACTTC	CASSKKRFSYEQYF
-	TRBV5-1	TRBJ1-5	-	TGCGCCAGCAGCTTCGGGGATAGCAATCAGCCCCAGCATTTT	CASSFGDSNQPQHF
-	TRBV5-1	TRBJ2-1	TRBD2	TGCGCCAGCAGCTTAGGGGGGTTGGATAGCGGGAGGGCCGGTGGAATATCCTACAATGAGCAGTTCTTC	CASSLGGLDSGRAGGISYNEQFF
-	TRBV5-1	TRBJ2-1	-	TGCGCCAGCAGCTTGACGGTCCCAAGCTCCTACAATGAGCAGTTCTTC	CASSLTVPSSYNEQFF
-	TRBV30	TRBJ2-7	TRBD1	TGTGCCTGGAGTGTACTTTGGCAGGGGGACGAGCAGTACTTC	CAWSVLWQGDEQYF
-	TRBV7-9	TRBJ1-2	-	TGTGCCAGCAGCATCGGGACAAGCTATGGCTACACCTTC	CASSIGTSYGYTF
-	TRBV5-1	TRBJ2-3	-	TGCGCCAGCAGCTTGCGGTCAGGGGAGTGGGATACGCAGTATTTT	CASSLRSGEWDTQYF
-	TRBV27	TRBJ2-1	TRBD2	TGTGCCAGCAGTTTAGGACTAGCGGGAGGGTATGAGCAGTTCTTC	CASSLGLAGGYEQFF
-	TRBV7-3	TRBJ2-1	TRBD2	TGTGCCAGCAGCCCTAGCCGAGCGGGAGTAGATTCGGTCGATGAGCAGTTCTTC	CASSPSRAGVDSVDEQFF
-	TRBV2	TRBJ2-5	TRBD2	TGTGCCAGCACGCCTAGCGGGGAGACCCAGTACTTC	CASTPSGETQYF
-	TRBV9	TRBJ1-4	-	TGTGCCAGCAGCAAGGAGACCCCCGGTGAAAAACTGTTTTTT	CASSKETPGEKLFF
once	TRBV28	TRBJ2-3	-	TGTGCCAGCAGTTTATCGGGGTCAGATACGCAGTATTTT	CASSLSGSDTQYF
-	TRBV24-1	TRBJ2-7	TRBD1	TGTGCCACCAGTGACCCTCGGACAGGGGGCCCCTACGAGCAGTACTTC	CATSDPRTGGPYEQYF
once	TRBV15	TRBJ1-4	-	TGTGCCACCAGCGGGAGTCGACGGTCGACTAATGAAAAACTGTTTTTT	CATSGSRRSTNEKLFF